A selection of T cell receptor beta chains follows, all from one sample in a study of shared clonotypes between healthy human individuals. The protocol was immunoSEQ multiplex PCR, while the TCRdb copy is restricted to in-frame clones and leaves out a portion. The sample includes 2 million to 2.5 million clones, about 95% seen only once; the top ten take around 1.1%. Sequencing used naive CD8+ T cells sorted from blood. The receptors were sampled from a man aged 18-30 years in good health. CDR3s include the opening cysteine and the closing phenylalanine or tryptophan. The D gene is left open where the match is weak. Clone size appears in some rows only: once, few, many, or a class for an expanded clone.

size | J | length | D | V | CDR3 | DNA
NA | TRBJ2-3 | 13 | NA | TRBV9 | CASSLGSTDTQYF | TGTGCCAGCAGCCTCGGGAGCACAGATACGCAGTATTTT
few | TRBJ2-7 | 11 | NA | TRBV27 | CASSSLGEQYF | TGTGCCAGCAGTTCCCTGGGGGAGCAGTACTTC
NA | TRBJ2-7 | 15 | TRBD1 | TRBV6-1 | CASSEWVRGHYEQYF | TGTGCCAGCAGTGAATGGGTTAGGGGGCACTACGAGCAGTACTTC
NA | TRBJ2-7 | 11 | NA | TRBV11-3 | CASSYHGEQYF | TGTGCCAGCAGCTACCACGGGGAGCAGTACTTC
NA | TRBJ2-7 | 14 | NA | TRBV9 | CASSPRDSSYEQYF | TGTGCCAGCAGCCCCCGAGACTCTTCCTACGAGCAGTACTTC
NA | TRBJ2-7 | 16 | NA | TRBV9 | CASSVAVTQETYEQYF | TGTGCCAGCAGCGTAGCTGTTACTCAAGAGACCTACGAGCAGTACTTC
NA | TRBJ2-7 | 12 | NA | TRBV6-6 | CASSSGPDEQYF | TGTGCCAGCAGTTCGGGACCGGACGAGCAGTACTTC
NA | TRBJ2-1 | 12 | NA | TRBV30 | CAWRAGADEQFF | TGTGCCTGGAGGGCAGGGGCGGATGAGCAGTTCTTC
NA | TRBJ2-1 | 15 | TRBD2 | TRBV2 | CASSLMAGAYNEQFF | TGTGCCAGCAGCCTGATGGCGGGGGCCTACAATGAGCAGTTCTTC
once | TRBJ1-2 | 17 | NA | TRBV7-9 | CASSFPPSGVVNYGYTF | TGTGCCAGCAGCTTTCCCCCCTCGGGAGTCGTTAACTATGGCTACACCTTC
NA | TRBJ2-7 | 12 | NA | TRBV5-6 | CASSPLGYEQYF | TGTGCCAGCAGCCCCCTAGGCTACGAGCAGTACTTC
NA | TRBJ1-3 | 18 | TRBD1 | TRBV5-1 | CASSLQLSGQEPGNTIYF | TGCGCCAGCAGCTTACAGCTATCGGGACAGGAACCCGGAAACACCATATATTTT
NA | TRBJ2-3 | 16 | NA | TRBV6-1 | CASSEAALRGTDTQYF | TGTGCCAGCAGTGAAGCAGCTCTCCGGGGCACAGATACGCAGTATTTT
NA | TRBJ2-2 | 17 | TRBD1 | TRBV10-2 | CASSDPTARTGAGELFF | TGCGCCAGCAGTGATCCGACGGCGCGGACAGGGGCCGGGGAGCTGTTTTTT
NA | TRBJ2-7 | 16 | TRBD2 | TRBV28 | CASSPPGGSPHYEQYF | TGTGCCAGCAGTCCGCCGGGGGGTAGTCCACACTACGAGCAGTACTTC
NA | TRBJ2-7 | 14 | NA | TRBV27 | CASSLSDSFYEQYF | TGTGCCAGCAGTTTATCGGACAGTTTCTATGAGCAGTACTTC
NA | TRBJ2-5 | 15 | TRBD1 | TRBV25-1 | CASSELDRGQETQYF | TGTGCCAGCAGTGAATTAGACAGGGGCCAAGAGACCCAGTACTTC
NA | TRBJ2-7 | 13 | NA | TRBV7-6 | CASSYQPAYEQYF | TGTGCCAGCAGCTATCAACCGGCCTACGAGCAGTACTTC
NA | TRBJ2-7 | 15 | NA | TRBV6-5 | CASSYSTLGVYEQYF | TGTGCCAGCAGTTACTCAACTTTAGGGGTATACGAGCAGTACTTC
NA | TRBJ2-4 | 15 | NA | TRBV5-1 | CASSLRGAIMDIQYF | TGCGCCAGCAGCTTGCGGGGGGCGATTATGGACATTCAGTACTTC
once | TRBJ1-5 | 15 | NA | TRBV6-1 | CASSEDAGYNQPQHF | TGTGCCAGCAGTGAAGATGCGGGCTACAATCAGCCCCAGCATTTT
NA | TRBJ2-5 | 13 | TRBD2 | TRBV6-5 | CASSYTGGETQYF | TGTGCCAGCAGTTACACCGGGGGGGAGACCCAGTACTTC
NA | TRBJ2-3 | 15 | TRBD2 | TRBV7-9 | CASSLLAGSTDTQYF | TGTGCCAGCAGCTTACTAGCGGGGAGCACAGATACGCAGTATTTT
NA | TRBJ2-5 | 14 | TRBD2 | TRBV11-2 | CASSLELAGETQYF | TGTGCCAGCAGCTTAGAGCTAGCGGGAGAGACCCAGTACTTC
NA | TRBJ2-7 | 14 | TRBD1 | TRBV11-2 | CASSPRDRVYEQYF | TGTGCCAGCAGCCCCCGGGACAGGGTCTACGAGCAGTACTTC
once | TRBJ1-5 | 13 | NA | TRBV4-3 | CASSQDGNQPQHF | TGCGCCAGCAGCCAAGATGGGAATCAGCCCCAGCATTTT
NA | TRBJ2-7 | 16 | NA | TRBV7-6 | CASSLALGGGSYEQYF | TGTGCCAGCAGCTTAGCCCTCGGGGGTGGGAGCTACGAGCAGTACTTC
once | TRBJ2-3 | 14 | NA | TRBV7-6 | CASIPPQGPDTQYF | TGTGCCAGCATCCCCCCTCAGGGCCCAGATACGCAGTATTTT